Below are 21 T cell receptor beta chains sequenced from a single sample in a study of cytomegalovirus exposure and HLA in healthy donors. Assay: immunoSEQ multiplex PCR; the TCRdb copy retains only in-frame clones and omits some. The top ten hold 1.3% of the sample, which has more than 65,000 clones, roughly 96% seen once. Sequenced: PBMCs. These receptors were collected from a woman aged 18 to 35 in good health and CMV-seronegative.

This chain connects TRBV11-3 to TRBJ1-6; D is unclear. Between the trimmed V and J ends, which lost 9 bases and 0 bases, there was a span of 21 bases. This CDR3 is built from 18 residues. Germline CDR1 SGHNT, CDR2 YENEEA. The CDR3 DNA sequence: TGTGCCAGACACCCCCCGCCCGGGTCGAGCTCCTATAATTCACCCCTCCACTTT. This sequence encodes CARHPPPGSSSYNSPLHF.

The chain employs TRBV27 and TRBJ2-7; D call uncertain. Germline CDR1 and CDR2: MNHEY and SMNVEV (reference sequence). V lost 0 bases, J lost 3 bases, and 21 bases lay in between. The CDR3 spans 18 residues. The CDR3 nucleotides read TGTGCCAGCAGTTTATCCCCTTCGTGGCGGAGCCAAGGCTACGAGCAGTACTTC. Translation gives CASSLSPSWRSQGYEQYF.

The chain uses TRBV6-5 and TRBJ1-4, with TRBD1 matching 8 bases. V was clipped by 5 bases and J by 4 bases; unmatched bases: 6. The CDR3 has 15 residues. Germline CDR1 is MNHEY and CDR2 is SVGAGI. The CDR3 coding sequence is TGTGCCAGCAGTAAATCGACAGGGGTTAATGAAAAACTGTTTTTT. It encodes CASSKSTGVNEKLFF.

The rearrangement uses TRBV5-1 and TRBJ2-1, with D hard to call. V lost 3 bases and J lost 8, with 6 bases in between. CDR1 SGHRS and CDR2 YFSETQ come from the germline V gene. The length of the CDR3 is 11 residues. CDR3 in DNA: TGCGCCAGCAGCTCAACTCATGAGCAGTTCTTC. It encodes CASSSTHEQFF.

The chain joins TRBV20-1 to TRBJ1-2, with D perhaps TRBD1 (5 bases). V lost 6 bases and J 4 bases, leaving 9 bases between the germline ends. CDR1 and CDR2 from the germline V gene are DFQATT and SNEGSKA (reference sequence). The CDR3 is made up of 11 amino acids. CDR3 in DNA: TGCAGTGCACCTACAGGCTATGGCTACACCTTC. It specifies CSAPTGYGYTF.

This sequence joins TRBV28 and TRBJ2-1; 11 bases map to TRBD2. The V segment lost 5 bases and the J segment 9 bases; nucleotides outside the gene matches: 9. The CDR3 length is 15 residues. CDR1 and CDR2 from the germline V gene are MDHEN and SYDVKM. The DNA of the CDR3 is TGTGCCAGCAGTATGGGGGCTAGCGGGAGGACTGAGCAGTTCTTC. Encoded protein: CASSMGASGRTEQFF. Full variable domain (rest looked up from reference TRBV28 and TRBJ2-1): DVKVTQSSRYLVKRTGEKVFLECVQDMDHENMFWYRQDPGLGLRLIYFSYDVKMKEKGDIPEGYSVSREKKERFSLILESASTNQTSMYLCASSMGASGRTEQFFGPGTRLTVL.

This rearrangement joins TRBV6-5 to TRBJ1-4; 7 positions agree with TRBD1. This CDR3 comprises 12 residues. Looked up from germline, CDR1 is MNHEY and CDR2 is SVGAGI. V shed 6 bases and J 8 bases; nucleotides not matched to a gene: 3. The CDR3 region is CASRRGLEKLFF. The CDR3 DNA sequence: TGTGCCAGCAGGAGGGGGCTAGAAAAACTGTTTTTT.

V gene TRBV7-9 combines with J gene TRBJ2-1; D unclear. This CDR3 contains 14 residues. The V and J ends lost 1 base and 6 bases respectively, with 10 bases between them. CDR1 is SEHNR and CDR2 is FQNEAQ in the germline V gene (reference sequence). The CDR3 sequence: CASSLEAGRNEQFF. The CDR3, as DNA: TGTGCCAGCAGCTTAGAGGCAGGTCGCAATGAGCAGTTCTTC.

This chain joins TRBV7-8 and TRBJ2-5, with TRBD1 identical over 7 bases. This CDR3 spans 16 amino acids. Germline loops: CDR1 SGHVS, CDR2 FQNEAQ. V shed 2 bases and J 2 bases; nucleotides not matched to a gene: 8. CDR3 amino acids: CASSLIHGTEQETQYF. As DNA, the CDR3 is TGTGCCAGCAGCTTAATCCACGGGACAGAACAAGAGACCCAGTACTTC.

This clone was seen just once. DNA for the CDR3: TGTGCCTGGAACGAGGCAACCCCTCCAGAGACCCAGTACTTC. Translated, it gives CAWNEATPPETQYF. This rearrangement joins TRBV30 to TRBJ2-5; D ambiguous. Trimming removed 4 bases from V and 4 bases from J, with 16 bases in between. The germline V gene encodes CDR1 GTSNPN and CDR2 SVGIG (reference sequence). CDR3 length: 14 residues. Together with reference TRBV30 and TRBJ2-5, the CDR3 gives the full variable domain: SQTIHQWPATLVQPVGSPLSLECTVEGTSNPNLYWYRQAAGRGLQLLFYSVGIGQISSEVPQNLSASRPQDRQFILSSKKLLLSDSGFYLCAWNEATPPETQYFGPGTRLLVL.

The V and J genes are TRBV5-5 and TRBJ2-1; D gene uncertain. V dropped 0 bases and J dropped 5 bases, with 9 bases sitting between them. The CDR3 runs to 14 residues. CDR1 is SGHKS, CDR2 YYEKEE, per germline (reference sequence). CDR3 residues: CASSLGALDNEQFF. The CDR3 coding sequence is TGTGCCAGCAGCTTGGGGGCCCTGGACAATGAGCAGTTCTTC.

This chain connects TRBV28 to TRBJ2-1, with D perhaps TRBD1 (6 bases). The V end lost 5 bases, the J end lost 5 bases, and 31 bases lay between the germline ends. Germline V CDR1 and CDR2: MDHEN, SYDVKM. The CDR3 totals 20 residues. The CDR3 here is CASSPPSSAQGHRSHNEQFF. CDR3 nucleotide sequence: TGTGCCAGCAGTCCCCCATCCTCAGCCCAGGGACACCGCTCGCACAATGAGCAGTTCTTC.

This clone was found once. The same CDR3 can be traced to other DNA sequences in this sample. This chain links TRBV27 with TRBJ2-1; no firm D call. With 5 bases removed from V and 2 bases from J, the gap between germline ends came to 4 bases. The CDR3 length is 12 residues. CDR1 and CDR2 (germline): MNHEY, SMNVEV (reference sequence). CDR3 DNA sequence: TGTGCCAGCAGTCCCACCTACAATGAGCAGTTCTTC. Protein sequence: CASSPTYNEQFF.

This clone came up once. The genes are TRBV5-1 and TRBJ1-4; maybe TRBD1 (5 bases). V lost 1 base and J 3 bases, leaving 7 bases between the germline ends. The length of the CDR3 is 14 residues. CDR1 is SGHRS, CDR2 YFSETQ, per germline. The CDR3 is CASSLTGPNEKLFF. CDR3 DNA: TGCGCCAGCAGCTTGACAGGTCCTAATGAAAAACTGTTTTTT. Looking up the rest from reference TRBV5-1 and TRBJ1-4 gives the full variable domain: KAGVTQTPRYLIKTRGQQVTLSCSPISGHRSVSWYQQTPGQGLQFLFEYFSETQRNKGNFPGRFSGRQFSNSRSEMNVSTLELGDSALYLCASSLTGPNEKLFFGSGTQLSVL.

The chain is built from TRBV11-2 and TRBJ2-7, with 10 nucleotides matching TRBD2. This CDR3 region has 18 residues. Germline lookup yields CDR1 SGHAT and CDR2 FQNNGV. The trim removed 5 bases at V and 3 bases at J, leaving 16 bases unmatched. CDR3 DNA sequence: TGTGCCAGCAGCGAAGCGGTGGTAGCGGGAGGTGGGAACTACGAGCAGTACTTC. It is translated as CASSEAVVAGGGNYEQYF.

The V and J genes are TRBV27 and TRBJ2-7; 11 bases line up with TRBD2. The V gene end was trimmed by 6 bases and the J gene end by 6 bases; junction bases not matched to a gene: 10. This CDR3 has 15 residues. The germline gives CDR1 MNHEY, CDR2 SMNVEV (reference sequence). The CDR3, as DNA: TGTGCCAGCAGGGAAAGACTAGCGGGATCGGTCGAGCAGTACTTC. Amino acid sequence: CASRERLAGSVEQYF.

V usage is TRBV7-6 and J usage is TRBJ2-1, with 9 bases lining up with TRBD2. Germline CDR1 SGHVS, CDR2 FNYEAQ. CDR3 size: 16 residues. Losses at the gene ends were 5 bases for V and 1 base for J; bases not matched to a gene: 6. CDR3 region: CASSLIAGESYNEQFF. In DNA, the CDR3 is TGTGCCAGCAGCCTCATAGCGGGAGAGTCCTACAATGAGCAGTTCTTC.

J is TRBJ1-2 and V is TRBV2; tentatively, D is TRBD1 (6 bases). This CDR3 comprises 14 residues. Germline V lookup: CDR1 SNHLY, CDR2 FYNNEI. Trimming took 5 bases from V and 2 from J, leaving 12 bases between them. This CDR3 is CASSPLTGNYGYTF. The CDR3 DNA reads TGTGCCAGCAGTCCCCTGACAGGAAACTATGGCTACACCTTC.

V is TRBV18 and J is TRBJ2-7, with D unclear. Germline V lookup: CDR1 KGHSH, CDR2 LQKENI. The CDR3 length is 14 residues. With 3 bases removed from V and 1 base from J, the gap between germline ends came to 10 bases. The CDR3 bases are TGTGCCAGCTCACCGAAGCAGGCGTCCTACGAGCAGTACTTC. As protein: CASSPKQASYEQYF.

J is TRBJ1-2 and V is TRBV5-1; TRBD1 matches at 8 bases. J lost 5 bases, V lost 7 bases, and 4 bases had no gene match. The CDR3 contains 12 residues. The germline gives CDR1 SGHRS, CDR2 YFSETQ. The CDR3 DNA follows: TGCGCCAGCCGGACAGGGACTTATGGCTACACCTTC. Amino acid sequence: CASRTGTYGYTF.

A remark on this clone: Distinct nucleotide sequences in the sample also encode this CDR3. This chain connects TRBV18 to TRBJ2-7; 9 bases line up with TRBD2. V was pared by 3 bases and J by 1 base, with 4 bases of the junction left unmatched. Germline values: CDR1 KGHSH, CDR2 LQKENI. The CDR3 has 15 amino acids. The CDR3 here is CASSPPGLASYEQYF. For the CDR3, the DNA is TGTGCCAGCTCACCGCCGGGACTAGCATCCTACGAGCAGTACTTC.